Described below is a single T cell receptor (beta chain) sequence and its context. Its specificity is unknown. MiXCR was run by TCRdb on the 5' RACE reads, yielding one entry per CDR3 protein. The table lists more than 80,000 distinct CDR3 sequences, 16% of them singletons. These data originate in a study of early T cells in non-severe SARS-CoV-2 infection. Turning to the study itself: Sequenced bulk RNA came from whole blood that was unsorted, and chains were unpaired.

Study outcomes and limitations: CD4 and private specificities were missed by VDJdb matching, which favored anti-spike CD8 responses.

The sequence derives from an adult who was a healthcare worker with PCR-confirmed SARS-CoV-2 infection or an uninfected control (not recorded which). Material: whole blood.

The DNA for the CDR3 is TGTGCCTGGAGGAAACAGGGGAGGCGCGGCTACACCTTC. It specifies CAWRKQGRRGYTF. The chain is built from TRBV30 and TRBJ1-2; TRBD1 aligns across 7 bases. Germline CDR1 GTSNPN, CDR2 SVGIG (reference sequence). This CDR3 region has 13 residues. The V segment lost 3 bases and the J segment 8 bases; nucleotides outside the gene matches: 9.